Presented here are 9 T cell receptor beta chains from one specimen sequenced in a study of beta chain features in type 1 diabetes. cDNA synthesis used the whole RNA isolate, giving expressed TCRB sequences. The table came from immunoSEQ multiplex PCR; TCRdb's copy has only in-frame clones and leaves some out. The sample has some 150,000 clones; roughly 7.2% are singletons. The sample consisted of central memory CD4+ T cells from blood. Source of these receptors: a woman under 40 in good health.

The rearrangement joins TRBV28 to TRBJ1-5; 7 nucleotides line up with TRBD1. The CDR3 totals 14 residues. The germline CDR1 and CDR2 sequences are MDHEN and SYDVKM. The trim removed 4 bases at V and 5 bases at J, leaving 5 bases unmatched. In DNA, the CDR3 is TGTGCCAGCAGTTCCGGGACAGTGGATCAGCCCCAGCATTTT. The encoded protein is CASSSGTVDQPQHF.

V gene TRBV10-3 combines with J gene TRBJ2-7; TRBD2 aligns across 9 bases. V was clipped by 7 bases and J by 0 bases; unmatched bases: 4. CDR1 is ENHRY, CDR2 SYGVKD, per germline. This CDR3 is built from 14 residues. The CDR3 DNA is TGTGCCATCAAGACTAGCGGAAGCTCCTACGAGCAGTACTTC. Protein sequence: CAIKTSGSSYEQYF.

This clone has at least ten counts. This rearrangement joins TRBV28 to TRBJ2-5; no firm D call. The CDR3 has 16 residues. The V end was cut by 5 bases, the J end by 5 bases, with 21 bases between. Germline assignment: CDR1 MDHEN and CDR2 SYDVKM. Written as DNA, the CDR3 is TGTGCCAGCAGTCCCTATTGGAGTAGCACGAAGGAGACCCAGTACTTC. It yields the protein CASSPYWSSTKETQYF.

The rearrangement uses TRBV4-1 and TRBJ1-2, with a tentative D call TRBD1 (6 bases). Germline V gene lookup returns CDR1 MGHRA and CDR2 YSYEKL. This CDR3 has 13 residues. Trimming cost V 4 bases and J 8 bases, with 14 bases left between them. Here the CDR3 reads CASSPSGEGGYTF. The CDR3 DNA reads as TGCGCCAGCAGCCCCTCAGGGGAAGGCGGCTACACCTTC.

This clone was counted ten times or more. Germline is not matched at one junction end, which may reflect a read error. V gene TRBV15 combines with J gene TRBJ2-4, with a weak D call TRBD1 (6 bases). The CDR3 runs 15 residues. Germline V CDR1 and CDR2: LNHNV, YYDKDF (reference sequence). CDR3 DNA sequence: TGTGCCACCAGCAGAGATCTTTACGGGCAGGGGATTGGGAACTTC. It codes for CATSRDLYGQGIGNF.

This clone occurred a few times. This rearrangement joins TRBV4-3 to TRBJ2-2; D unclear. Germline CDR1 LGHNA, CDR2 YSLEER. CDR3 length equals 12 residues. The germline V and J ends were trimmed by 4 bases and 5 bases, with 5 bases remaining between them. CDR3 sequence: CASSPRTGELFF. CDR3 in DNA: TGCGCCAGCAGCCCCAGGACCGGGGAGCTGTTTTTT.

This clone has a handful of counts. The chain carries TRBV7-2 and TRBJ2-1; 10 bases fit TRBD2. V gave up 3 bases and J gave up 9 bases; unmatched junction bases: 8. This CDR3 spans 15 amino acids. The germline gives CDR1 SGHTA, CDR2 FQGNSA. The CDR3 spells CASSFRASGRGEQFF. As DNA, the CDR3 is TGTGCCAGCAGCTTTCGAGCTAGCGGGAGAGGTGAGCAGTTCTTC.

This clone was found a few times. The chain has TRBV29-1 and TRBJ1-3, with D unclear. This CDR3 contains 12 residues. V lost 5 bases and J 2 bases, leaving 7 bases between the germline ends. Germline V CDR1 and CDR2: SQVTM, ANQGSEA. In DNA, the CDR3 is TGCAGCGTTTCCGGGGCTGGAAACACCATATATTTT. Translating it yields CSVSGAGNTIYF.

Only a few counts were recorded for this clone. The V gene is TRBV14, the J gene TRBJ1-1, with 8 positions matching TRBD1. The V gene end was trimmed by 6 bases and the J gene end by 6 bases; junction bases not matched to a gene: 3. The V gene's germline CDR1 is SGHDN and CDR2 FVKESK. The CDR3 has 12 residues. The CDR3 here is CASRDRVAEAFF. The CDR3, as DNA: TGTGCCAGCAGGGACAGGGTGGCTGAAGCTTTCTTT.